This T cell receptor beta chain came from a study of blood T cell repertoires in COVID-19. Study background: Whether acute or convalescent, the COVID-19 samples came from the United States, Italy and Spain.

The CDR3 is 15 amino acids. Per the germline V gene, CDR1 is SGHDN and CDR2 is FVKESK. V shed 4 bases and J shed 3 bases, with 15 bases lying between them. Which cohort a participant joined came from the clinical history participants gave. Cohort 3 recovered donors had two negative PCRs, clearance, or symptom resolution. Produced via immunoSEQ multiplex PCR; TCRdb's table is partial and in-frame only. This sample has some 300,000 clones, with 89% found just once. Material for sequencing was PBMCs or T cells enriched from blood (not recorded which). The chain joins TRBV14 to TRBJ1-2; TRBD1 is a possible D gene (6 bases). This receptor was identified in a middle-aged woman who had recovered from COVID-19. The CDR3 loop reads CASSLGGAQYYGYTF. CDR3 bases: TGTGCCAGCAGCCTTGGGGGGGCTCAATACTATGGCTACACCTTC.